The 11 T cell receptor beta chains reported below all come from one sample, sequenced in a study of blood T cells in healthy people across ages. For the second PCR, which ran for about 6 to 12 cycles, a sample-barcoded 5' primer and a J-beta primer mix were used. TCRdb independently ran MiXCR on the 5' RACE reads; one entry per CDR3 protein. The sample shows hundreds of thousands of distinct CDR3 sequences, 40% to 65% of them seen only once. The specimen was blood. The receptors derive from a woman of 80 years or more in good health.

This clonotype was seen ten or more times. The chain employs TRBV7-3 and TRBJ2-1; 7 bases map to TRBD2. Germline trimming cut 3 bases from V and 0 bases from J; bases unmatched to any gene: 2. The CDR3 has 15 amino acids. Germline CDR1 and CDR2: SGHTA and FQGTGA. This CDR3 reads CASSFGGSSYNEQFF. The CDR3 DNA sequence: TGTGCCAGCAGCTTCGGCGGGAGCTCCTACAATGAGCAGTTCTTC.

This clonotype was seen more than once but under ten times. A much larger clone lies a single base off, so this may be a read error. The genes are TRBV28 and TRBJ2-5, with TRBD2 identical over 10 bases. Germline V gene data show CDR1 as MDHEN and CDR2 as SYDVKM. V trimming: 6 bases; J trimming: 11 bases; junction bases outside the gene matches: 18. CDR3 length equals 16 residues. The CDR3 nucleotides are TGTGCCAGCAGCTACGCCTCCGGGACTAGCGTTGGTGGGCAGTACTTC. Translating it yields CASSYASGTSVGGQYF. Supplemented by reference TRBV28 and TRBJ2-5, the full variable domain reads DVKVTQSSRYLVKRTGEKVFLECVQDMDHENMFWYRQDPGLGLRLIYFSYDVKMKEKGDIPEGYSVSREKKERFSLILESASTNQTSMYLCASSYASGTSVGGQYFGPGTRLLVL.

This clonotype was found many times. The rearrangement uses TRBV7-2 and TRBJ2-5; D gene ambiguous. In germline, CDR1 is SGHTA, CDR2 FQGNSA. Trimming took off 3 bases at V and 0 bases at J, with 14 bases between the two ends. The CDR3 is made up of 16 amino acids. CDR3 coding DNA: TGTGCCAGCAGCTTCCCCTCTCCCTCGTACCAAGAGACCCAGTACTTC. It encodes CASSFPSPSYQETQYF.

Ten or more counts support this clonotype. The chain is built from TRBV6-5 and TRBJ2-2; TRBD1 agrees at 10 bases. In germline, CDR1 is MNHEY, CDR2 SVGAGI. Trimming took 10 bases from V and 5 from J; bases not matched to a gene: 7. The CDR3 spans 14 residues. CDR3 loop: CAIRQGALTGELFF. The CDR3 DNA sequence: TGTGCCATAAGACAGGGGGCTTTGACCGGGGAGCTGTTTTTT.

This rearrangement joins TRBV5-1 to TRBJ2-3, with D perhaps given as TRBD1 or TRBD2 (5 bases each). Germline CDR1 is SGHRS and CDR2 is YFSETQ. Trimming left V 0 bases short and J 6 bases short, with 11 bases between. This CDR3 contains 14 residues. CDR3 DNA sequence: TGCGCCAGCAGCTTGGCCCCCGGGGCGGATACGCAGTATTTT. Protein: CASSLAPGADTQYF.

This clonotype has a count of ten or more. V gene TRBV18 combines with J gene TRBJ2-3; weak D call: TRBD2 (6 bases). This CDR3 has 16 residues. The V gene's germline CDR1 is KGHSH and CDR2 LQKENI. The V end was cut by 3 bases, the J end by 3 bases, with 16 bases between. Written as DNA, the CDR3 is TGTGCCAGCTCACCGGCCGGGAGCGGAACTACAGATACGCAGTATTTT. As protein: CASSPAGSGTTDTQYF.

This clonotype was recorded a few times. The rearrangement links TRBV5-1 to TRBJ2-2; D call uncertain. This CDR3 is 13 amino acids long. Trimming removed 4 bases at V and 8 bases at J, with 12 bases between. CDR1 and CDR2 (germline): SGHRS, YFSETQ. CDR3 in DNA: TGCGCCAGCAGCGTGGTAGGATCTGGGGAGCTGTTTTTT. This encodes CASSVVGSGELFF.

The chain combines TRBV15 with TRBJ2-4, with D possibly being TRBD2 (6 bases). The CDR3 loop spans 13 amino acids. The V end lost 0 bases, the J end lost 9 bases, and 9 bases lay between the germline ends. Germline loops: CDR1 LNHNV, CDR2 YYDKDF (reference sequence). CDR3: CATSRDSGVIQYF. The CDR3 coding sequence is TGTGCCACCAGCAGAGATTCGGGGGTCATTCAGTACTTC.

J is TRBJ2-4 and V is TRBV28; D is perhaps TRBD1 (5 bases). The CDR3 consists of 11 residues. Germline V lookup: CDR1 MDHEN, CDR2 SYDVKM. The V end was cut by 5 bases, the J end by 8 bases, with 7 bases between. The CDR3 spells CASSQGYIQYF. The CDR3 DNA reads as TGTGCCAGCAGTCAGGGATACATTCAGTACTTC.

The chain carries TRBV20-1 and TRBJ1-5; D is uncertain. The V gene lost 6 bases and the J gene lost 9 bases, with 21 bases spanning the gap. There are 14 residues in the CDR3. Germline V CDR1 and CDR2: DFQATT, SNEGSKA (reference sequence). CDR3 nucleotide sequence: TGCAGTGCCCCCAACGTCGGGCAGTCTACGCCCCAGCATTTT. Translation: CSAPNVGQSTPQHF.

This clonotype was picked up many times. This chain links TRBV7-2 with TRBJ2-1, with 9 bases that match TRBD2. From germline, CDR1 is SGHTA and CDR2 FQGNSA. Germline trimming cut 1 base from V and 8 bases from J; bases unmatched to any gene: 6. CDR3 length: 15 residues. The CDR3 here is CASSLVPAGGYEQFF. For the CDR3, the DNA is TGTGCCAGCAGCTTAGTGCCAGCGGGGGGCTATGAGCAGTTCTTC.